A selection of T cell receptor beta chains follows, all from one sample in a study of early T cells in non-severe SARS-CoV-2 infection. TCRdb fed the 5' RACE reads into MiXCR, producing one record per CDR3 protein. The sample comprises about 17,000 distinct CDR3 sequences, roughly 5.4% of which are singletons, and about 6.8% rests with the top ten. The specimen was whole blood, collected at baseline. These TCRs come from an adult who was a healthcare worker with PCR-confirmed SARS-CoV-2 infection or an uninfected control (not recorded which). Both conserved end residues are part of each CDR3. The D gene is left open where the match is weak. Rows give clone size only sometimes, using once, few, many, or a class for an expanded clone.

CDR3nt	CDR3aa	abundance	j_gene	d_gene	v_gene
TGTGCCAGCAGCGTAAACGCAGGCATGAACACTGAAGCTTTCTTT	CASSVNAGMNTEAFF	-	TRBJ1-1	-	TRBV9
TGCAGTGCTAGTGTAACAGGGCCTGACTTAATGAACACTGAAGCTTTCTTT	CSASVTGPDLMNTEAFF	many	TRBJ1-1	-	TRBV20-1
TGTGCCATCAGTGCAGAGGGATTAGCCCTAGCGGGGGTAGTAAGAGAGCAGTTCTTC	CAISAEGLALAGVVREQFF	many	TRBJ2-1	TRBD2	TRBV10-3
TGTGCCAGCAGCTCGGGGGCCGGGAGCACTGAAGCTTTCTTT	CASSSGAGSTEAFF	many	TRBJ1-1	-	TRBV11-3
TGTGCCAGCTTTCGGTCCCCCACAGATACGCAGTATTTT	CASFRSPTDTQYF	-	TRBJ2-3	-	TRBV2
TGTGCCAGCAGTTTAGACCCCGAAAGTGGGACTGAAGCTTTCTTT	CASSLDPESGTEAFF	many	TRBJ1-1	-	TRBV12-3/TRBV12-4
TGTGCCAGCAGCTTAGGGACAGATACGCAGTATTTT	CASSLGTDTQYF	medium-sized	TRBJ2-3	-	TRBV11-3
TGTGCCAGCAGCCGGACAGGGGATACGCAGTATTTT	CASSRTGDTQYF	many	TRBJ2-3	TRBD1	TRBV5-5
TGTGCCAGCAGCCAATATAGCGGGGCTTACACAGATACGCAGTATTTT	CASSQYSGAYTDTQYF	many	TRBJ2-3	TRBD2	TRBV4-2
TGTGCCAGCAGGACGTCGCCCCCGGGATCCTACGAGCAGTACTTC	CASRTSPPGSYEQYF	many	TRBJ2-7	-	TRBV27
TGCAGTGCCACTCCTCGGGACAGGGGGGAGACCGGGGAGCTGTTTTTT	CSATPRDRGETGELFF	many	TRBJ2-2	TRBD1	TRBV20-1
TGCGCCAGCAGTGATCAACTCCAAGAGACCCAGTACTTC	CASSDQLQETQYF	many	TRBJ2-5	-	TRBV10-1
TGTGCCAGCAGCTCTAGACCCCTTTTTCCCCAGCATTTT	CASSSRPLFPQHF	many	TRBJ1-5	-	TRBV7-2
TGTGCCAGTAGACAGGGGCTACACTCTGGGGCCAACGTCCTGACTTTC	CASRQGLHSGANVLTF	many	TRBJ2-6	TRBD1	TRBV19
TGCAGTGCTAGAGATCCGGGCAGCCCAAATCAGCCCCAGCATTTT	CSARDPGSPNQPQHF	many	TRBJ1-5	-	TRBV20-1
TGTGCCAGCAGCGTTGAGGAGAACACTGAAGCTTTCTTT	CASSVEENTEAFF	few	TRBJ1-1	-	TRBV9
TGTGCCAGCAGCGTAGGGCAAGCGGGGGGGCAAGAGACCCAGTACTTC	CASSVGQAGGQETQYF	many	TRBJ2-5	TRBD2	TRBV9
TGTGCCAGCAGGCCAACAGGGCAAGGGAATAATTCACCCCTCCACTTT	CASRPTGQGNNSPLHF	medium-sized	TRBJ1-6	-	TRBV28
TGTGCCACCAGCAGAGCTATAGGGGACAATGAGCAGTTCTTC	CATSRAIGDNEQFF	few	TRBJ2-1	-	TRBV15
TGTGCCAGCAAATCGGGGGTCTACGAGCAGTACTTC	CASKSGVYEQYF	many	TRBJ2-7	-	TRBV28
TGTGCCAGCAGTTCCCCAGGACAGGGTAAAATCGGCTACACCTTC	CASSSPGQGKIGYTF	-	TRBJ1-2	TRBD1	TRBV12-3/TRBV12-4
TGTGCCAGCAGTGAAGCGGGGGGGTACGGTGAGCAGTTCTTC	CASSEAGGYGEQFF	many	TRBJ2-1	TRBD2	TRBV6-4
TGCGCCAGCAGCGCAGACCCCGGGACGGTTTACGAGCAGTACTTC	CASSADPGTVYEQYF	many	TRBJ2-7	-	TRBV4-3
TGTGCCAGCAGTGACATATCCACGTTCACTGGGGCCAACGTCCTGACTTTC	CASSDISTFTGANVLTF	medium-sized	TRBJ2-6	-	TRBV6-1
TGTGCCAGCAGCAGAGCGGGGTACACAGATACGCAGTATTTT	CASSRAGYTDTQYF	medium-sized	TRBJ2-3	TRBD2	TRBV5-4
TGCAGTGCTAGAGAGGGGGTATTCTCCTACGAGCAGTACTTC	CSAREGVFSYEQYF	-	TRBJ2-7	-	TRBV20-1
TGTGCCACCAGCAGGGTCAGGAGCGGGGGGGCAATGAGGCAGTTCTTC	CATSRVRSGGAMRQFF	many	TRBJ2-1	TRBD2	TRBV15
TGTGCCAGCAGTCCTCCCCGCCGAGGCACTGAAGCTTTCTTT	CASSPPRRGTEAFF	medium-sized	TRBJ1-1	-	TRBV27
TGTGCCTGGAGTGTATCCCTCGGGCTCACTGAAGCTTTCTTT	CAWSVSLGLTEAFF	few	TRBJ1-1	-	TRBV30
TGTGCCAGTAGTATAACCGGGGCCAACACCGGGGAGCTGTTTTTT	CASSITGANTGELFF	many	TRBJ2-2	-	TRBV19
TGTGCCAGCAGCTACGGGACAGGACTCCCCGGCGAGCAGTACTTC	CASSYGTGLPGEQYF	many	TRBJ2-7	TRBD1	TRBV7-9
TGCAGCGTAACGGACGGTACCTACGAGCAGTACTTC	CSVTDGTYEQYF	many	TRBJ2-7	-	TRBV29-1
TGTGCCAGTAGCCCCGGACAGATAGGCTATGGCTACACCTTC	CASSPGQIGYGYTF	medium-sized	TRBJ1-2	-	TRBV19
TGTGCCAGCCTAGCGCTCTCAGATACGCAGTATTTT	CASLALSDTQYF	many	TRBJ2-3	-	TRBV6-1
TGCAGTGCGAAGACAGGCGAAAAACTGTTTTTT	CSAKTGEKLFF	many	TRBJ1-4	-	TRBV20-1
TGTGCCAGCAGCCCAGAAACGATGACCGGGGAGCTGTTTTTT	CASSPETMTGELFF	many	TRBJ2-2	-	TRBV7-6
TGTGCCAGCAGCTACAGAAACTCTGGGGCCAACGTCCTGACTTTC	CASSYRNSGANVLTF	many	TRBJ2-6	-	TRBV2
TGTGCCAGCAGTTTAGGGGGATCCTACAATGAGCAGTTCTTC	CASSLGGSYNEQFF	-	TRBJ2-1	-	TRBV12-3/TRBV12-4
TGTGCCAGCAGCTGGGGACCCAACCAAGAGACCCAGTACTTC	CASSWGPNQETQYF	many	TRBJ2-5	-	TRBV7-2
TGTGCCAGCAGGAGGGGACCTGACAATGAGCAGTTCTTC	CASRRGPDNEQFF	many	TRBJ2-1	-	TRBV6-5
TGTGCCAGCAGCTTGGACAGGGCGTCAACTGAAGCTTTCTTT	CASSLDRASTEAFF	many	TRBJ1-1	TRBD1	TRBV7-2
TGCAGCGCCAAATCAATAAAGGGGGATGAGCAGTTCTTC	CSAKSIKGDEQFF	many	TRBJ2-1	-	TRBV29-1
TGTGCCAGCAGCGCGGGGGCCTGGACTAGCGGTTATGAGCAGTTCTTC	CASSAGAWTSGYEQFF	many	TRBJ2-1	TRBD2	TRBV5-6
TGTGCCAGCAGCTCCGAACTAGCGGGGGCGGTCAATGAGCAGTTCTTC	CASSSELAGAVNEQFF	medium-sized	TRBJ2-1	TRBD2	TRBV11-1
TGTGCCAGCTCACCGTGGGACGTTAATCAGCCCCAGCATTTT	CASSPWDVNQPQHF	medium-sized	TRBJ1-5	-	TRBV18
TGTGCCAGCAGCTCTCGAGCCGGACAGGGACAAGAGACCCAGTACTTC	CASSSRAGQGQETQYF	many	TRBJ2-5	TRBD1	TRBV11-3
TGCGCCAGCAGCCAAGAATTCTCGACTTTAAGGGAGCAGTACTTC	CASSQEFSTLREQYF	few	TRBJ2-7	-	TRBV4-1
TGTGCCAGCAGTGTAACCCCGACTAACTATGGCTACACCTTC	CASSVTPTNYGYTF	many	TRBJ1-2	-	TRBV2
TGCAGCGTTGAGGATGACAGGCCCTACCAAGAGACCCAGTACTTC	CSVEDDRPYQETQYF	many	TRBJ2-5	-	TRBV29-1
TGTGCCAGTAAATTGGGGGGTGATAGTGATGAGCAGTTCTTC	CASKLGGDSDEQFF	many	TRBJ2-1	-	TRBV19